The 18 T cell receptor beta chains given below trace back to one sample, sequenced in a study of blood T cell repertoires in COVID-19. The data were produced by immunoSEQ multiplex PCR, yet TCRdb's version contains in-frame clones alone and is incomplete. In the table there are tens of thousands of clones, around 90% of which are singletons. The sample comprised peripheral blood. The source of these receptors is a man in his forties or fifties with active COVID-19.

The chain links TRBV6-5 to TRBJ1-2, with 8 bases lining up with TRBD1. This CDR3 spans 16 amino acids. The germline V gene encodes CDR1 MNHEY and CDR2 SVGAGI. V trimming: 2 bases; J trimming: 5 bases; junction bases outside the gene matches: 10. The CDR3 is CASSYMTGAAGYGYTF. DNA of the CDR3: TGTGCCAGCAGTTACATGACAGGGGCCGCAGGGTATGGCTACACCTTC.

The rearrangement links TRBV5-4 to TRBJ1-2, with 9 bases matching TRBD1. V shed 4 bases, J shed 8 bases, and the junction held 6 bases outside the gene matches. Per the germline V gene, CDR1 is SGHNT and CDR2 is YYREEE (reference sequence). The CDR3 has 13 amino acids. In DNA form, the CDR3 reads TGTGCCAGCAGCCCAACAGGGGGCTACGGCTACACCTTC. Its translation is CASSPTGGYGYTF.

The V and J genes are TRBV5-4 and TRBJ1-1; 10 bases align to TRBD1. The CDR3 contains 16 residues. Germline V gene lookup returns CDR1 SGHNT and CDR2 YYREEE (reference sequence). With 4 bases clipped from V and 4 bases from J, the junction kept 10 bases outside the gene matches. The CDR3 DNA is TGTGCCAGCAGCGGGGGGACAGGGGTTTGGGGCACTGAAGCTTTCTTT. It translates to CASSGGTGVWGTEAFF.

V is TRBV2 and J is TRBJ2-3, with TRBD2 as a possible D gene (5 bases). The CDR3 length is 15 residues. Germline CDR1 and CDR2: SNHLY and FYNNEI. The V and J ends lost 2 bases and 2 bases respectively, with 11 bases between them. CDR3 sequence reads: CASSEREWDTDTQYF. CDR3 DNA sequence: TGTGCCAGCAGTGAAAGGGAGTGGGACACAGATACGCAGTATTTT.

The V gene is TRBV7-2, the J gene TRBJ1-1; the D gene is possibly TRBD1 (6 bases). Germline V CDR1 and CDR2: SGHTA, FQGNSA. The CDR3 runs to 15 residues. The V and J ends lost 0 bases and 7 bases respectively, with 15 bases between them. This CDR3 reads CASSLAPRGGGEAFF. DNA for the CDR3: TGTGCCAGCAGCTTAGCTCCCCGGGGGGGCGGTGAAGCTTTCTTT. The full variable domain, completed using reference TRBV7-2 and TRBJ1-1, is GAGVSQSPSNKVTEKGKDVELRCDPISGHTALYWYRQSLGQGLEFLIYFQGNSAPDKSGLPSDRFSAERTGGSVSTLTIQRTQQEDSAVYLCASSLAPRGGGEAFFGQGTRLTVV.

The rearrangement links TRBV11-2 to TRBJ2-5, with 9 bases matching TRBD2. Germline V gene sequence: CDR1 SGHAT, CDR2 FQNNGV. The V and J ends lost 2 bases and 4 bases, in that order; junction bases with no gene match: 5. The CDR3 totals 15 residues. CDR3 in amino acids: CASSLTAGGRETQYF. In DNA form, the CDR3 reads TGTGCCAGCAGCTTAACGGCGGGGGGGCGAGAGACCCAGTACTTC.

This clone appeared once. The chain uses TRBV11-2 and TRBJ2-2; TRBD1 aligns across 11 bases. The CDR3 has 17 residues. V was pared by 2 bases and J by 5 bases, with 7 bases of the junction left unmatched. The germline V gene has CDR1 SGHAT and CDR2 FQNNGV. The CDR3 region is CASSLKGQGVWTGELFF. The DNA for the CDR3 is TGTGCCAGCAGCTTAAAGGGACAGGGGGTTTGGACCGGGGAGCTGTTTTTT.

This clone was seen a single time. This chain connects TRBV5-8 to TRBJ2-3; 10 nucleotides line up with TRBD2. The V gene end was trimmed by 4 bases and the J gene end by 14 bases; junction bases not matched to a gene: 7. The CDR3 runs to 12 residues. The germline gives CDR1 SGHTS, CDR2 YDEGEE. In DNA form, the CDR3 reads TGTGCCAGCAGCGTACTAGCGGGGCCCATGTATTTT. Protein: CASSVLAGPMYF. The variable domain in full, completed from reference TRBV5-8 and TRBJ2-3, reads EAGVTQSPTHLIKTRGQQATLRCSPISGHTSVYWYQQALGLGLQFLLWYDEGEERNRGNFPPRFSGRQFPNYSSELNVNALELEDSALYLCASSVLAGPMYFGPGTRLTVL.

In its sample, this clone was seen once. The chain has TRBV20-1 and TRBJ2-1; unclear D gene. The CDR3 consists of 11 residues. The germline V gene encodes CDR1 DFQATT and CDR2 SNEGSKA (reference sequence). V was trimmed by 2 bases and J by 7 bases, leaving 6 bases between them. CDR3 residues: CSARQVNEQFF. CDR3 nucleotides: TGCAGTGCTAGACAGGTGAATGAGCAGTTCTTC.

The chain recombines TRBV5-4 with TRBJ1-1; D gene ambiguous. The germline gives CDR1 SGHNT, CDR2 YYREEE (reference sequence). Trimming shortened V by 0 bases and J by 2 bases, and 5 bases separated the two germline ends. The CDR3 length is 13 residues. CDR3 bases: TGTGCCAGCAGCTTGGCCAGTAACACTGAAGCTTTCTTT. Translating gives CASSLASNTEAFF.

V gene TRBV24-1 combines with J gene TRBJ2-1; 9 bases match TRBD2. With V trimmed by 8 bases and J by 0 bases, 1 base remained unmatched. This CDR3 region has 14 residues. Germline CDR1 reads KGHDR; CDR2 reads SFDVKD. Here the CDR3 DNA reads TGTGCCACCAATAGCGGGAGCTCCTACAATGAGCAGTTCTTC. Translation gives CATNSGSSYNEQFF.

The V call is TRBV6-5, the J call TRBJ1-2; 8 positions agree with TRBD1. The CDR3 covers 14 residues. Germline V gives CDR1 MNHEY, CDR2 SVGAGI. The V gene end was trimmed by 4 bases and the J gene end by 5 bases; junction bases not matched to a gene: 6. The CDR3 loop is CASSSLGQGYGYTF. The DNA for the CDR3 is TGTGCCAGCAGTTCGCTAGGACAGGGTTATGGCTACACCTTC.

The rearrangement joins TRBV19 to TRBJ1-1; TRBD1 matches 8 bases. This CDR3 has 13 residues. Trimming at V came to 9 bases and at J to 0 bases, leaving 3 bases not matched to a gene. Germline lookup yields CDR1 LNHDA and CDR2 SQIVND (reference sequence). CDR3 bases: TGTGCCAGCCGGGACAGGCTGAACACTGAAGCTTTCTTT. Encoded protein: CASRDRLNTEAFF.

The chain is built from TRBV6-5 and TRBJ1-6; possible D gene TRBD1, 5 bases. The length of the CDR3 is 14 residues. Trimming cost V 2 bases and J 9 bases, with 11 bases left between them. Per germline, CDR1 MNHEY and CDR2 SVGAGI. The CDR3 protein is CASSYGATSSPLHF. The CDR3, as DNA: TGTGCCAGCAGTTACGGGGCGACCAGTTCACCCCTCCACTTT.

The chain carries TRBV5-1 and TRBJ2-3; 8 bases agree with TRBD2. Looked up from germline, CDR1 is SGHRS and CDR2 is YFSETQ. The CDR3 runs to 18 residues. The ends lost 0 bases at V and 1 base at J; junction bases unmatched: 10. The CDR3 is CASSLGATMRGGTDTQYF. The CDR3, as DNA: TGCGCCAGCAGCTTGGGGGCGACCATGCGGGGGGGCACAGATACGCAGTATTTT.

This chain connects TRBV5-6 to TRBJ2-7; D may be TRBD1 (6 bases). The CDR3 covers 14 residues. The V end lost 4 bases, the J end lost 1 base, and 12 bases lay between the germline ends. In germline, CDR1 is SGHDT, CDR2 YYEEEE. CDR3 sequence reads: CASSLTTGSYEQYF. As DNA, the CDR3 is TGTGCCAGCAGCCTAACGACAGGATCCTACGAGCAGTACTTC.

This clone was seen just once. The chain links TRBV7-9 to TRBJ1-2, with 7 bases lining up with TRBD1. Germline CDR1 SEHNR, CDR2 FQNEAQ (reference sequence). The junction had 0 bases not matched to a gene; V was cut back by 4 bases and J by 1 base. This CDR3 region has 13 residues. In nucleotides, the CDR3 is TGTGCCAGCAGCTGGGACAGTAACTATGGCTACACCTTC. Encoded protein: CASSWDSNYGYTF.

The rearrangement uses TRBV12-2 and TRBJ2-1; whether TRBD2, the table's D call, matches the DNA was not checked. TRBV12-2 is labeled a pseudogene. The CDR3 extends over 16 amino acids. The CDR3 is CASRLALGGEYNEQFF. In DNA, the CDR3 is TGTGCAAGTCGCTTAGCGCTAGGTGGGGAGTACAATGAGCAGTTCTTC.